A single sample gave rise to the 29 T cell receptor beta chains below, sequenced in a study of shared clonotypes between healthy human individuals. Libraries were prepared by immunoSEQ multiplex PCR; TCRdb keeps only in-frame clonotypes and omits some of them. This table has about 1 million clones, approximately 68% appearing once. The sample comprised memory CD4+ T cells sorted from blood. Subset given: CD45RA-negative fraction. Source of these receptors: a man between 18 and 29 years old in good health.

The V gene is TRBV6-1, the J gene TRBJ1-5, with D unclear. This CDR3 has 11 amino acids. V was clipped by 6 bases and J by 9 bases, with 9 bases between them. Germline V gives CDR1 MNHNS, CDR2 SASEGT. For the CDR3, the DNA is TGTGCCAGCAGCTCGGGTCGGCCCCAGCATTTT. It specifies CASSSGRPQHF.

A word on this clone: A far larger clone is only one base removed, so a read error is likely. The chain joins TRBV6-1 to TRBJ1-5; tentative D call: TRBD1 (5 bases). This CDR3 comprises 17 residues. CDR1 is MNHNS and CDR2 is SASEGT in the germline V gene. The CDR3 DNA reads TGTGCCAACAGTGAAAATGGGCAAGGGGCGGGAAATCAGCCCCAGCATTTT. It yields the protein CANSENGQGAGNQPQHF.

The chain employs TRBV5-4 and TRBJ1-4; 7 bases map to TRBD1. Germline CDR1 is SGHNT and CDR2 is YYREEE (reference sequence). With 4 bases clipped from V and 4 bases from J, the junction kept 4 bases outside the gene matches. The CDR3 runs 14 residues. The CDR3 here is CASSEGQRNEKLFF. CDR3 nucleotides: TGTGCCAGCAGCGAGGGACAGCGTAATGAAAAACTGTTTTTT. The full variable domain, rest sourced from reference TRBV5-4 and TRBJ1-4, is ETGVTQSPTHLIKTRGQQVTLRCSSQSGHNTVSWYQQALGQGPQFIFQYYREEENGRGNFPPRFSGLQFPNYSSELNVNALELDDSALYLCASSEGQRNEKLFFGSGTQLSVL.

This clone was seen only a few times. The rearrangement uses TRBV5-6 and TRBJ1-1; D is possibly TRBD1 (6 bases). Trimming stripped 8 bases from V and 5 bases from J, with 16 bases between. There are 13 residues in the CDR3. Per germline, CDR1 SGHDT and CDR2 YYEEEE. The CDR3 is CASTRQVMTEAFF. CDR3 DNA sequence: TGTGCCAGTACTCGACAGGTTATGACTGAAGCTTTCTTT.

This clone has more than one count but fewer than ten. The gene calls are TRBV7-2 and TRBJ2-7; 9 bases map to TRBD2. Trimming removed 1 base from V and 7 bases from J; junction bases left unmatched: 8. This CDR3 comprises 15 residues. Germline lookup yields CDR1 SGHTA and CDR2 FQGNSA. This CDR3 reads CASSLVGGRAREQYF. CDR3 sequence (DNA): TGTGCCAGCAGCTTAGTTGGCGGGAGGGCGAGGGAGCAGTACTTC.

The genes are TRBV11-2 and TRBJ1-5, with D possibly matching TRBD1 (6 bases). V dropped 4 bases and J dropped 0 bases, with 10 bases sitting between them. This CDR3 comprises 15 residues. In germline, CDR1 is SGHAT, CDR2 FQNNGV. The CDR3 protein is CASSSGASSNQPQHF. CDR3 DNA: TGTGCCAGCAGCTCAGGGGCGAGTAGCAATCAGCCCCAGCATTTT. Complete variable domain (other parts from reference TRBV11-2 and TRBJ1-5): EAGVAQSPRYKIIEKRQSVAFWCNPISGHATLYWYQQILGQGPKLLIQFQNNGVVDDSQLPKDRFSAERLKGVDSTLKIQPAKLEDSAVYLCASSSGASSNQPQHFGDGTRLSIL.

The chain has TRBV19 and TRBJ1-1; D is uncertain. The CDR3 length is 15 residues. Looked up from germline, CDR1 is LNHDA and CDR2 is SQIVND (reference sequence). With 6 bases removed from V and 8 bases from J, the gap between germline ends came to 22 bases. CDR3: CASSRGWPGQSEAFF. The CDR3 DNA follows: TGTGCCAGTAGCAGAGGTTGGCCAGGTCAGTCCGAAGCTTTCTTT.

This clone was seen only once. The V call is TRBV5-1, the J call TRBJ2-7; D not certain. CDR1 is SGHRS, CDR2 YFSETQ, per germline. Trimming removed 1 base at V and 6 bases at J, with 14 bases between. The CDR3 covers 14 residues. The CDR3 DNA is TGCGCCAGCAGCTTGTCTGGGTCCCCCCTCGAGCAGTACTTC. It translates to CASSLSGSPLEQYF.

The chain has TRBV5-5 and TRBJ1-6; 9 nucleotides agree with TRBD1. Germline V gene sequence: CDR1 SGHKS, CDR2 YYEKEE (reference sequence). With 4 bases clipped from V and 9 bases from J, the junction kept 8 bases outside the gene matches. The CDR3 totals 15 residues. CDR3 in amino acids: CASSPEGTGISPLHF. CDR3 sequence (DNA): TGTGCCAGCAGCCCGGAAGGGACAGGGATTTCACCCCTCCACTTT.

The CDR3 is CAWSAGTHYGYTF. DNA for the CDR3: TGTGCCTGGAGTGCAGGGACTCACTATGGCTACACCTTC. V is TRBV30 and J is TRBJ1-2; a weak D match, TRBD1 (5 bases). Germline V gene data show CDR1 as GTSNPN and CDR2 as SVGIG (reference sequence). V lost 1 base to trimming and J lost 3 bases, with 9 bases between them. The CDR3 sequence is 13 residues long.

This clone was detected many times. The chain is built from TRBV7-2 and TRBJ1-2, with D tentatively TRBD1 (6 bases). CDR3 length: 13 amino acids. Looked up from germline, CDR1 is SGHTA and CDR2 is FQGNSA. V dropped 3 bases and J dropped 12 bases, with 17 bases sitting between them. CDR3 nucleotide sequence: TGTGCCAGCAGCTTCCGGGACACCCGAAGGAACACCTTC. It yields the protein CASSFRDTRRNTF.

The chain joins TRBV7-2 to TRBJ2-1; 9 nucleotides line up with TRBD2. Trimming took 5 bases from V and 8 from J; bases not matched to a gene: 10. The CDR3 has 15 residues. Germline CDR1 is SGHTA and CDR2 is FQGNSA. CDR3 DNA: TGTGCCAGCAGCCCCCGCGGGAGGGCCATCGATGAGCAGTTCTTC. Translating it yields CASSPRGRAIDEQFF.

The rearrangement joins TRBV28 to TRBJ1-1; a weak D match, TRBD1 (6 bases). Per the germline V gene, CDR1 is MDHEN and CDR2 is SYDVKM. This CDR3 is 15 amino acids long. Trimming stripped 5 bases from V and 4 bases from J, with 17 bases between. CDR3 sequence: CASSPINGGGTEAFF. The CDR3, as DNA: TGTGCCAGCAGTCCAATCAACGGGGGCGGCACTGAAGCTTTCTTT.

V gene TRBV4-3 combines with J gene TRBJ2-1, with 11 bases matching TRBD2. The CDR3 is made up of 21 amino acids. After removal of 1 base from V and 2 bases from J, the junction contained 16 bases not matched to a gene. CDR1 and CDR2 (germline): LGHNA, YSLEER. For the CDR3, the DNA is TGCGCCAGCAGCCAAGTTATTAGTACTAGCGGGAGAATCGGCCCCTACAATGAGCAGTTCTTC. Translated, it gives CASSQVISTSGRIGPYNEQFF.

The gene calls are TRBV6-6 and TRBJ2-2, with 8 nucleotides matching TRBD1. The CDR3 loop spans 15 amino acids. J gave up 4 bases and V 5 bases, and 6 bases lay outside the gene matches. Germline V CDR1 and CDR2: MNHNY, SVGAGI (reference sequence). DNA for the CDR3: TGTGCCAGCAGTGATACGGACAGGGCCACCGGGGAGCTGTTTTTT. This codes for CASSDTDRATGELFF.

The V gene is TRBV5-4, the J gene TRBJ1-3, with D perhaps TRBD1 (5 bases). Trimming stripped 0 bases from V and 0 bases from J, with 13 bases between. This CDR3 is built from 17 residues. Germline V lookup: CDR1 SGHNT, CDR2 YYREEE (reference sequence). The CDR3 nucleotides are TGTGCCAGCAGCTTGGGGGGACCCACCATCTCTGGAAACACCATATATTTT. Protein product: CASSLGGPTISGNTIYF.

The chain links TRBV19 to TRBJ2-5; 10 nucleotides align to TRBD1. With V trimmed by 5 bases and J by 4 bases, 7 bases remained unmatched. Germline V gene lookup returns CDR1 LNHDA and CDR2 SQIVND (reference sequence). The CDR3 has 15 residues. The CDR3 nucleotides read TGTGCCAGTAGTTCCGGGACAGGGGCCGGAGAGACCCAGTACTTC. Its protein product is CASSSGTGAGETQYF.

This clone came up once. The chain couples TRBV5-5 to TRBJ1-1; D perhaps matches TRBD1 (6 bases). The CDR3 length is 16 residues. CDR1 is SGHKS and CDR2 is YYEKEE in the germline V gene (reference sequence). The V end was cut by 1 base, the J end by 4 bases, with 17 bases between. CDR3 DNA sequence: TGTGCCAGCAGCTTGATGGGGGGCGCAGTCAGCACTGAAGCTTTCTTT. It encodes CASSLMGGAVSTEAFF.

The rearrangement joins TRBV6-5 to TRBJ2-7; 8 bases match TRBD1. CDR1 is MNHEY and CDR2 is SVGAGI in the germline V gene. V trimming: 5 bases; J trimming: 4 bases; junction bases outside the gene matches: 1. The CDR3 contains 12 residues. The CDR3 nucleotides are TGTGCCAGCAGTCGACAGGGGTACGAGCAGTACTTC. Residues: CASSRQGYEQYF.

The rearrangement links TRBV10-1 to TRBJ2-7, with unresolved D. CDR3 length: 13 residues. Germline CDR1 reads WNHNN; CDR2 reads SYGVQD (reference sequence). V lost 2 bases and J 2 bases, leaving 7 bases between the germline ends. In nucleotides, the CDR3 is TGCGCCAGCAGTGAGGGTACTGCCTACGAGCAGTACTTC. Translated: CASSEGTAYEQYF.

The V gene is TRBV5-4, the J gene TRBJ2-1, with TRBD2 identical over 7 bases. With V trimmed by 0 bases and J by 7 bases, 7 bases remained unmatched. From germline, CDR1 is SGHNT and CDR2 YYREEE (reference sequence). The CDR3 covers 15 residues. CDR3 region: CASSLVGGALNEQFF. Here the CDR3 DNA reads TGTGCCAGCAGCTTGGTGGGAGGGGCTTTGAATGAGCAGTTCTTC.

The count of this clone is one. The chain recombines TRBV7-9 with TRBJ1-3, with D perhaps matching TRBD1 (5 bases). CDR1 SEHNR and CDR2 FQNEAQ come from the germline V gene (reference sequence). V was pared by 3 bases and J by 0 bases, with 12 bases between. This CDR3 is 16 amino acids long. This CDR3 is CASSLGDGASGNTIYF. Here the CDR3 DNA reads TGTGCCAGCAGCTTGGGGGACGGGGCCTCTGGAAACACCATATATTTT.

As concerns this clone: An end of the junction does not agree with germline; a read error may underlie this. The rearrangement links TRBV30 to TRBJ1-2; 7 bases map to TRBD1. The germline gives CDR1 GTSNPN, CDR2 SVGIG (reference sequence). The CDR3 spans 10 residues. CDR3 sequence (DNA): TGTGCCTCTGACGCCGGGACAGTGGACTTC. Residues: CASDAGTVDF.

This clone was detected only once. V is TRBV7-9 and J is TRBJ1-1; no clear D. CDR1 SEHNR and CDR2 FQNEAQ come from the germline V gene (reference sequence). The CDR3 loop spans 15 amino acids. Trimming removed 5 bases at V and 4 bases at J, with 17 bases between. The CDR3 nucleotides read TGTGCCAGCAGCCCCTACACGTCAAAAAGCACTGAAGCTTTCTTT. Its protein is CASSPYTSKSTEAFF.

This rearrangement joins TRBV29-1 to TRBJ2-5, with 9 bases matching TRBD2. Trimming took 8 bases from V and 2 from J; bases not matched to a gene: 6. Looked up from germline, CDR1 is SQVTM and CDR2 is ANQGSEA. The CDR3 covers 13 residues. The CDR3 sequence: CSTSSGEQETQYF. In DNA form, the CDR3 reads TGCAGCACCTCTAGCGGGGAGCAAGAGACCCAGTACTTC.

The rearrangement links TRBV6-1 to TRBJ2-7; D may be TRBD2 (6 bases). CDR1 and CDR2 (germline): MNHNS, SASEGT. V was trimmed by 7 bases and J by 3 bases, leaving 16 bases between them. The CDR3 runs to 14 residues. The CDR3 region is CASNGGSNRYEQYF. The CDR3 nucleotides are TGTGCCAGCAATGGGGGGAGCAACCGCTACGAGCAGTACTTC.

The chain combines TRBV5-6 with TRBJ2-1; TRBD1 aligns across 11 bases. CDR3 length: 17 amino acids. The J segment lost 7 bases and the V segment lost 0 bases, leaving 9 bases of the junction unmatched. The V gene's germline CDR1 is SGHDT and CDR2 YYEEEE. The CDR3 sequence: CASSLELWDRGWNEQFF. Here the CDR3 DNA reads TGTGCCAGCAGCTTGGAGTTGTGGGACAGGGGGTGGAATGAGCAGTTCTTC.

The rearrangement links TRBV5-4 to TRBJ2-7, with 12 bases lining up with TRBD2. The junction had 6 bases not matched to a gene; V was cut back by 4 bases and J by 4 bases. CDR1 is SGHNT, CDR2 YYREEE, per germline (reference sequence). The CDR3 sequence is 15 residues long. The CDR3 reads CASSLGLAGRYEQYF. The CDR3 coding sequence is TGTGCCAGCAGCCTAGGACTAGCGGGGCGTTACGAGCAGTACTTC.

This chain links TRBV7-9 with TRBJ2-3; 8 nucleotides align to TRBD1. Trimming removed 6 bases from V and 1 base from J; junction bases left unmatched: 6. CDR1 and CDR2 from the germline V gene are SEHNR and FQNEAQ (reference sequence). This CDR3 is built from 15 residues. The CDR3 protein is CASSHDRGGTDTQYF. The DNA of the CDR3 is TGTGCCAGCAGTCATGACAGGGGTGGCACAGATACGCAGTATTTT.